This T cell receptor beta chain was observed in a study of cytomegalovirus exposure and HLA in healthy donors. This clone was seen a single time. The antigen remains undetermined. Overall study findings and caveats: TCR beta sequences reportedly predicted most subjects' HLA-A and HLA-B alleles accurately. Rates of TCR association differed by HLA locus in a later analysis, with DRB1 highest and HLA-C lowest.

The PCR ran on 60 Vbeta and 13 Jbeta primers. Using immunoSEQ multiplex PCR, the repertoire was profiled, and TCRdb retains in-frame clones only, with some absent. The top ten hold about 1.5% of the sample, which has 200,000 to 250,000 clones, around 80% seen once. Sequencing was done on a sample of PBMCs. The receptor's source is a man in his fifties or sixties in good health and CMV-seronegative.

CDR3 amino acids: CASSPGTGGADEQYF. The CDR3 DNA reads as TGTGCCAGCAGCCCCGGGACAGGGGGTGCGGACGAGCAGTACTTC. V usage is TRBV7-9 and J usage is TRBJ2-7; 11 bases align to TRBD1. Germline-derived CDR1 and CDR2 are SEHNR and FQNEAQ (reference sequence). There are 15 residues in the CDR3. J gave up 5 bases and V 5 bases, and 8 bases lay outside the gene matches.